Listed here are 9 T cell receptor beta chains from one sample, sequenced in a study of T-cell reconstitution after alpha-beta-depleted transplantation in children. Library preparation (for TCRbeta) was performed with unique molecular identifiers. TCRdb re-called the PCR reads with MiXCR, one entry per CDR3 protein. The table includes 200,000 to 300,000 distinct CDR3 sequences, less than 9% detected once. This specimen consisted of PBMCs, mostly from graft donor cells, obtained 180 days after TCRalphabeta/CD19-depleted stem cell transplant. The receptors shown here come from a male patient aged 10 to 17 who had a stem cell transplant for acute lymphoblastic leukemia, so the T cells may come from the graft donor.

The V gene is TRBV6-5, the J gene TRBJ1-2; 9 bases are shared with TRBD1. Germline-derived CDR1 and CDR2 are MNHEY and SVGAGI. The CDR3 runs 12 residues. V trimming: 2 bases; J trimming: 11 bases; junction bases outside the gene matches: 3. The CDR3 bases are TGTGCCAGCAGTTACACCGGGACAGGGTACACCTTC. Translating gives CASSYTGTGYTF.

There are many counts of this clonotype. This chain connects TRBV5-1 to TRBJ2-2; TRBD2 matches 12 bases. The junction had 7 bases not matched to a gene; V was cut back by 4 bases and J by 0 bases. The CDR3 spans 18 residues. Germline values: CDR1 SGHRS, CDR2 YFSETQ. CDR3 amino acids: CASSPGLAGRPNTGELFF. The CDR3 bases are TGCGCCAGCAGCCCAGGACTAGCGGGACGTCCGAACACCGGGGAGCTGTTTTTT.

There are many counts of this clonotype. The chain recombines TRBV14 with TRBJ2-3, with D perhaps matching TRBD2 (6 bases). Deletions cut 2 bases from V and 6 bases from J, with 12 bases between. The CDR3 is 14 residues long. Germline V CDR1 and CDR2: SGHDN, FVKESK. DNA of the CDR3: TGTGCCAGCAGCCAAAGGACTAATCATGATACGCAGTATTTT. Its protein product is CASSQRTNHDTQYF. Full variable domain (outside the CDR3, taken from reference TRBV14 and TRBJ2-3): EAGVTQFPSHSVIEKGQTVTLRCDPISGHDNLYWYRRVMGKEIKFLLHFVKESKQDESGMPNNRFLAERTGGTYSTLKVQPAELEDSGVYFCASSQRTNHDTQYFGPGTRLTVL.

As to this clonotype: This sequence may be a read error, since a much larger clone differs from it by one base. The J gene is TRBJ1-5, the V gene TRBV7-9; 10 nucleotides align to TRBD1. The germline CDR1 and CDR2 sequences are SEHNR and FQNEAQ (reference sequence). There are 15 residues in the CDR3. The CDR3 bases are TGTGCCAGCAGCTCGACAGGGGGCTGGAATCAGCCCCAGCCTTTT. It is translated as CASSSTGGWNQPQPF. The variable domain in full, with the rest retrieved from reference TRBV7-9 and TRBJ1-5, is DTGVSQNPRHKITKRGQNVTFRCDPISEHNRLYWYRQTLGQGPEFLTYFQNEAQLEKSRLLSDRFSAERPKGSFSTLEIQRTEQGDSAMYLCASSSTGGWNQPQPFGDGTRLSIL.

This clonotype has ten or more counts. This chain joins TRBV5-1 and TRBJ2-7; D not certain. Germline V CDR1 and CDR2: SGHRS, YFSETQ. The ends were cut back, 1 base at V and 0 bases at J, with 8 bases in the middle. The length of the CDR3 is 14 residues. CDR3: CASSLLVSSYEQYF. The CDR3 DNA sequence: TGCGCCAGCAGCTTGCTGGTGAGCTCCTACGAGCAGTACTTC.

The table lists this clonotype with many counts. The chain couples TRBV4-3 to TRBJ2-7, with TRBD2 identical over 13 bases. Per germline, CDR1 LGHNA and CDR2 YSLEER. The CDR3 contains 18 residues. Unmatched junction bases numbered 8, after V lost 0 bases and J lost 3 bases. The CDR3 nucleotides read TGCGCCAGCAGCCAAGAAGTACTAGCGGGGGGGCCAATCTACGAGCAGTACTTC. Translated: CASSQEVLAGGPIYEQYF.

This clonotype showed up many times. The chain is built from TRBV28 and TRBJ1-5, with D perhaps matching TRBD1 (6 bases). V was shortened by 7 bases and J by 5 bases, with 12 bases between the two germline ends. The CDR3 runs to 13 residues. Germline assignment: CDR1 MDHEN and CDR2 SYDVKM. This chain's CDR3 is CASMRDKYQPQHF. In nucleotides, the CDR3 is TGTGCCAGCATGCGGGACAAATATCAGCCCCAGCATTTT.

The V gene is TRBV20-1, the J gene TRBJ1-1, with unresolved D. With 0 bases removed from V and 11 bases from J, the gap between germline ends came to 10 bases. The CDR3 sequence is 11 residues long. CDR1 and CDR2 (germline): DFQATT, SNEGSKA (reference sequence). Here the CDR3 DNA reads TGCAGTGCTAGAGATAGAACACTTGCTTTCTTT. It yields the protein CSARDRTLAFF.

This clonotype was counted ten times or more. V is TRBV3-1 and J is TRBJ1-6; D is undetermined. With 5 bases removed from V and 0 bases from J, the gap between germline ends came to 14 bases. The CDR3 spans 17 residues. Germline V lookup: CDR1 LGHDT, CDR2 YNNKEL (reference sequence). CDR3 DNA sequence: TGTGCCAGCAGCGGACGTACCTTAGGCTCCTATAATTCACCCCTCCACTTT. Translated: CASSGRTLGSYNSPLHF.